This TCR beta chain was recovered during a study of a mutant IDH1 vaccine in newly diagnosed glioma (dated by TCRdb to the early 2020s). Some background on the complete study: Across visits V03 through V10, patients got a total of eight vaccinations, given in weeks 1, 3, 5, 7, 11, 15, 19 and 23. In the chemotherapy-containing groups, vaccination started alongside temozolomide cycles, whereas in patients who had radiotherapy alone it started 4-6 weeks after radiotherapy. Before enrollment, most patients had been given radiochemotherapy with temozolomide as standard therapy, while the rest had received either radiotherapy alone or temozolomide alone. Of the approximately 33 treated patients, roughly 60% were male and about 40% were female, and a mean age of about 37 years was recorded. Six visits were used for peripheral blood collection: V03 (baseline), V05, V07, V10, V12 and V13. For exploratory analyses, longitudinal TCRB deep sequencing was carried out in more than 20 treated patients wherever samples were available. Results the study describes overall, beyond this receptor: No apparent relationship was observed between pseudoprogression and alterations in the top peripheral T cell clonotypes detected by TCRB sequencing. The authors noted that analyses of patient blood samples could not be reproduced because of sample limitations. PBMC samples for TCRB deep sequencing were selected based on availability. Immune responses induced by the vaccine were seen in approximately 93% of patients across multiple MHC alleles.

Receptors were amplified or captured by the immunoSEQ multiplex PCR assay. Following the manufacturer's protocol, the hsTCRB Kit was used to amplify rearranged TCR beta chain sequences. TCRB libraries were sequenced on an Illumina MiSeq. The authors' analysis ran thus. The kit vendor's proprietary platform handled demultiplexing, trimming and gene mapping. The table comes from immuneACCESS by way of TCRdb, which keeps in-frame sequences with V and J called. Part of the clones is missing from these tables; in studies checked, under half for an unresolved V gene and the rest for unknown reasons. D and trimming were read from the DNA, whereas the V and J calls and clone size are those reported in that table. The sample table holds approximately 41,000 clones, of which more than 60% were seen once. The ten largest clones add up to roughly 6.2% of the sample. In the paper's terms, the time point label means: week 23, last vaccination. A 20-mer mutant IDH1 peptide at 300 micrograms in Montanide made up each vaccine dose, which was injected subcutaneously together with topical imiquimod. Donors had newly diagnosed WHO grade 3 or 4 IDH1-mutant astrocytomas with loss of nuclear ATRX. The samples were drawn from NOA16, a multicentre, single-arm, open-label phase I trial in Germany that tested a mutant IDH1 peptide vaccine in humans for the first time. Genomic DNA for TCRB sequencing was extracted from EDTA blood using the DNeasy Blood and Tissue Kit.

Turning to this clone: This clone's antigen is unknown. Per-base qualities were not stored, and no clone one base away is much larger.

The CDR3 covers 15 residues, taking in both the cysteine and the phenylalanine. Only CDR3 DNA remains: 45 bases, in frame from the first base. Based on the germline V gene, the CDR1 and CDR2 sequences are LGHNA and YSLEER. The germline V and J ends show losses of 1 base and 3 bases respectively, and no gene match explains 5 bases of the junction. The sequencing used PBMCs, collected from a glioma patient whose treatment included an IDH1 peptide vaccine. The chain was built from TRBV4-3 and TRBJ2-7; 8 of the junction bases match TRBD1. The clonotype comes from a woman in her 40s with glioma. Some clones in this sample may be carry-over from other donors' samples. The DNA sequence is TGCGCCAGCAGCCAAGGAGGACAGGGCGTCTACGAGCAGTACTTC. Its translation is CASSQGGQGVYEQYF.